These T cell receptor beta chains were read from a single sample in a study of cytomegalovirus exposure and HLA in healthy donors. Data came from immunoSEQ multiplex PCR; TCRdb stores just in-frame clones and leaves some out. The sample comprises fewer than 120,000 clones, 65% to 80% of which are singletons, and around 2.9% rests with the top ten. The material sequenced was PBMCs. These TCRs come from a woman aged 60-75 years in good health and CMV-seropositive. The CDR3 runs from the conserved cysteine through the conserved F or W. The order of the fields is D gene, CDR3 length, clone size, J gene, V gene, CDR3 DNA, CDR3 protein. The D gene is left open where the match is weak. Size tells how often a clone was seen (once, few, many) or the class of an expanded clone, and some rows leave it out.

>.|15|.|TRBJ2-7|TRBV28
TGTGCCAGCAGTTTTGGCGGGACCACATCCTACGAGCAGTACTTC
CASSFGGTTSYEQYF
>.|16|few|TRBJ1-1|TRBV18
TGTGCCAGCTCACCACAACAAAAACAGGGATGGACTGAAGCTTTCTTT
CASSPQQKQGWTEAFF
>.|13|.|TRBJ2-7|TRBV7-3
TGTGCCAGCAGCCCCCCAGGTTCCTACGAGCAGTACTTC
CASSPPGSYEQYF
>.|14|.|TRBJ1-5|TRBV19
TGTGCCAGTAGCACCGTGGCAGGGGCTCAGCCCCAGCATTTT
CASSTVAGAQPQHF
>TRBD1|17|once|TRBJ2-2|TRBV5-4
TGTGCCAGCAGCTTTTGGGGTCAGGGGGCTGACACCGGGGAGCTGTTTTTT
CASSFWGQGADTGELFF
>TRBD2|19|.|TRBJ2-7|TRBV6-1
TGTGCCAGCAGTGAAGCGAGGGGACTAGCGGGTTCTTTATTCTACGAGCAGTACTTC
CASSEARGLAGSLFYEQYF
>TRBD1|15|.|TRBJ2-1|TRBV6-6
TGTGCCAGCAGCCCTAGACAGGGGGACTACAATGAGCAGTTCTTC
CASSPRQGDYNEQFF
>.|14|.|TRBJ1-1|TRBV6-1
TGTGCCAGCAGTGAATGGCAGGGGAACACTGAAGCTTTCTTT
CASSEWQGNTEAFF
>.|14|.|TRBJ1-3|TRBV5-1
TGCGCCAGCAGCCCAGGACAGCCTAGAAACACCATATATTTT
CASSPGQPRNTIYF
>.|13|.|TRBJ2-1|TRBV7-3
TGTGCCAGCAGCTTAAACCCCCGCGGTGAGCAGTTCTTC
CASSLNPRGEQFF
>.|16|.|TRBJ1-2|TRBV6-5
TGTGCCAGCAGTTATATCCCAGGGGCAAGAAACCATGGCTACACCTTC
CASSYIPGARNHGYTF
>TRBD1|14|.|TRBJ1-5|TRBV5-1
TGCGCCAGCAGCTTGACAGGGGGCCCTCAGCCCCAGCATTTT
CASSLTGGPQPQHF
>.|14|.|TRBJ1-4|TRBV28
TGTGCCAGCAGTGTGACAGGCTCAATGAAAAAACTGTTTTTT
CASSVTGSMKKLFF
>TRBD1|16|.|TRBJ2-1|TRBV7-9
TGTGCCAGCAGCTTGACAGGGGAAGGTTCCTACAATGAGCAGTTCTTC
CASSLTGEGSYNEQFF
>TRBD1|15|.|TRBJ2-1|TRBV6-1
TGTGCCAGCAGTCCAGGGGGAAATCCGATTTATGAGCAGTTCTTC
CASSPGGNPIYEQFF
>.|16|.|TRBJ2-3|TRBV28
TGTGCCAGCAGTTTTACCCGAGGGCAGGGGAGAGATACGCAGTATTTT
CASSFTRGQGRDTQYF
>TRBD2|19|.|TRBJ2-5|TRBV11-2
TGTGCCAGCAGCTTAGACCTCGGACTAGCGGGAGGCCCCCCGAAGACCCAGTACTTC
CASSLDLGLAGGPPKTQYF
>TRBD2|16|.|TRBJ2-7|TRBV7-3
TGTGCCAGCAGCTTACCGTCTAGCGGGAGGATCGGCGAGCAGTACTTC
CASSLPSSGRIGEQYF
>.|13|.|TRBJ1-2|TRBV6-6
TGTGCCAGCAGTTACTCTCAGGGCTCTGGCTACACCTTC
CASSYSQGSGYTF
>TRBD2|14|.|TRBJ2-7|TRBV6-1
TGTGCCAGCGAATTGCTAGCGGGAGGTTACGAGCAGTACTTC
CASELLAGGYEQYF
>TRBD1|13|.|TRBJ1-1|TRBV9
TGTGCCAGCAGCGCGACAGGGGAAACTGAAGCTTTCTTT
CASSATGETEAFF
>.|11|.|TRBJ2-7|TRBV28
TGTGCCAGCAGTGAGACTAGAAGGCAGTACTTC
CASSETRRQYF
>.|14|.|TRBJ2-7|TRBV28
TGTGCCAGCAGTTTGCCCGGGAAAATCTACGAGCAGTACTTC
CASSLPGKIYEQYF
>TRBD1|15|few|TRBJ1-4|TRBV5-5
TGTGCCAGCAGCTCGCCGGGACAGGGGAATGAAAAACTGTTTTTT
CASSSPGQGNEKLFF
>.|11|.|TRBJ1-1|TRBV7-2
TGTGCCAGCAGCTTCTACAGTGAAGCTTTCTTT
CASSFYSEAFF
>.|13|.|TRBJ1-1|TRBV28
TGTGCCAGCCTCCGACAGTTGAACACTGAAGCTTTCTTT
CASLRQLNTEAFF
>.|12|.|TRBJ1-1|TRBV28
TGTGCCAGCAACAGGGTTTACACTGAAGCTTTCTTT
CASNRVYTEAFF
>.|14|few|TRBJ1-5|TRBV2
TGTGCCAGCAGTGAGCTATCCGGGAATCAGCCCCAGCATTTT
CASSELSGNQPQHF
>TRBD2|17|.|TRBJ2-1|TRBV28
TGTGCCAGCAGTCCAAGCCACCTCGGACTAGCGGTCAATGAGCAGTTCTTC
CASSPSHLGLAVNEQFF
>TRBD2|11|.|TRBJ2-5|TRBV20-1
TGCAGTGCCCCTACTGAGACTAGCGGGAACTTC
CSAPTETSGNF
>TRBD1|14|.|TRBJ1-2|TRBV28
TGTGCCAGCAGTGTACCGACAGGGTCAGGAGGCTACACCTTC
CASSVPTGSGGYTF
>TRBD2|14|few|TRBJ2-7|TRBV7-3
TGTGCCAGCAGCTTATTTCCTAGCGGCTACGAGCAGTACTTC
CASSLFPSGYEQYF
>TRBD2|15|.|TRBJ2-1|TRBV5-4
TGTGCCAGCAGCTTGGCGGGACTAGCCGACGATGAGCAGTTCTTC
CASSLAGLADDEQFF
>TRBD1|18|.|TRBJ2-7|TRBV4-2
TGTGCCAGCAGCCAAGATCTCGCTGGGACAGGGGTGTCCTACGAGCAGTACTTC
CASSQDLAGTGVSYEQYF
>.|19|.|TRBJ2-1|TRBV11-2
TGTGCCAGCAGCCGCGAGTCTCCGGGACTCCAACTCCGCTACAATGAGCAGTTCTTC
CASSRESPGLQLRYNEQFF
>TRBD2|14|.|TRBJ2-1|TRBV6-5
TGTGCCAGCAGGCCGGGACTAGCGTTTCATGAGCAGTTCTTC
CASRPGLAFHEQFF
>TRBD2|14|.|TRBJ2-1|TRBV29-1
TGCAGCGTTGAGACTAGCGGGATAGGGAATGAGCAGTTCTTC
CSVETSGIGNEQFF
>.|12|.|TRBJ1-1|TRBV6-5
TGTGCCAGCAGTTGGGGAGGAGGTGAAGCTTTCTTT
CASSWGGGEAFF
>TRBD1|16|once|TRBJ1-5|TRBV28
TGTGCCAGCAGTTTAGTGACAGGGGGAGGCAATCAGCCCCAGCATTTT
CASSLVTGGGNQPQHF
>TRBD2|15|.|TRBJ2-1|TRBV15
TGTGCCACCAGCAGAGAGGGCGGGAGGGCCATTTATCAGTTCTTC
CATSREGGRAIYQFF
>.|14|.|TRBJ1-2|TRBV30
TGTGCCTGGAGTGTAAGTTCAGATAACTATGGCTACACCTTC
CAWSVSSDNYGYTF
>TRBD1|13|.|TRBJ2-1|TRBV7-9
TGTGCCAGCAACAGGGGGCGTCAGGATGAGCAGTTCTTC
CASNRGRQDEQFF
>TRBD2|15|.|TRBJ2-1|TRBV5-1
TGCGCCAGCAGCTTCGGGACTAGCGGCTACAATGAGCAGTTCTTC
CASSFGTSGYNEQFF